These 2 T cell receptor beta chains originate from one sample sequenced in a study of T cell changes during pregnancy in multiple sclerosis. Some clones are missing from TCRdb's copy, which holds only in-frame ones; the method was immunoSEQ multiplex PCR. The data hold 70,000 to 100,000 clones, with roughly 95% observed a single time. Sequences were derived from peripheral blood, sampled in the third trimester of pregnancy. These receptors originate from a female donor in good health, enrolled as a control in a pregnancy study.

The chain recombines TRBV7-8 with TRBJ2-7; 7 nucleotides agree with TRBD1. CDR1 is SGHVS and CDR2 is FQNEAQ in the germline V gene. The CDR3 has 15 amino acids. J gave up 1 base and V 1 base, and 4 bases lay outside the gene matches. The CDR3 reads CASSLGGTASYEQYF. The CDR3 bases are TGTGCCAGCAGCTTAGGAGGGACAGCGTCCTACGAGCAGTACTTC.

The genes are TRBV15 and TRBJ2-7, with TRBD2 matching over 10 bases. The CDR3 has 19 amino acids. Germline assignment: CDR1 LNHNV and CDR2 YYDKDF (reference sequence). The junction had 11 bases not matched to a gene; V was cut back by 0 bases and J by 0 bases. CDR3 sequence reads: CATSRDWTSGLYFSYEQYF. CDR3 DNA: TGTGCCACCAGCAGAGATTGGACTAGCGGCCTTTACTTCTCCTACGAGCAGTACTTC.